This T cell receptor (beta chain) was retrieved from a study of cytomegalovirus exposure and HLA in healthy donors. Overall study: A previous analysis identified 100 million to 120 million unique TCR beta sequences derived from roughly 180 million T cells.

CDR1 is SGHTA, CDR2 FQGNSA, per germline. The V and J ends lost 4 bases and 0 bases, in that order; junction bases with no gene match: 9. CDR3 length equals 17 residues. This clone was seen only once. PCR used 60 Vbeta primers and 13 Jbeta primers. How the authors handled the data: Per a later analysis, the number of unique TCR beta chains was about 78 million, of which around 9.9 million were shared. Clones were sequenced by immunoSEQ multiplex PCR, and TCRdb holds only the in-frame ones, with some missing. That table furnishes V, J and clone size, whereas the DNA furnished D and trimming. This sample has 130,000 or so clones; around 80% occur once, and the top ten carry 1.5%.

The source of this sequence is a woman under 30 in good health and CMV-seronegative. Sequencing used PBMCs. The chain combines TRBV7-2 with TRBJ1-5, with 7 bases that match TRBD1. CDR3 in amino acids: CASSSPRGSYSNQPQHF. DNA of the CDR3: TGTGCCAGCAGCTCCCCCAGGGGGTCATATAGCAATCAGCCCCAGCATTTT.